The present T cell receptor beta chain was sequenced within a study of beta chain features in type 1 diabetes. Researchers reported sorting CD4+ naive, central memory, regulatory and stem cell-like memory cells via CD45RO/CCR7/CD25/CD127/CD95/CD27. Findings and limits, study-wide: Lower insertion and higher deletion counts appeared at VDJ junctions in type 1 diabetes patients. Shorter TCRB CDR3s, moderately but significantly so, marked every one of the four CD4+ subsets in Type 1 diabetes patients. There was a possibility that cDNA sequencing over-represented cells with high TCR expression.

What was sequenced were expressed TCRB transcripts, since all of the isolated RNA had been reverse transcribed. TCRdb's copy holds only in-frame clones and misses some; the assay was immunoSEQ multiplex PCR. There are 250,000 to 300,000 clones in the sample; approximately 8.1% occur only once, and more than 0.9% lies in the top ten. There are a few counts of this clone. Its antigen is not identified. V gave up 4 bases and J gave up 5 bases; unmatched junction bases: 8. There are 15 residues in the CDR3. CDR1 and CDR2 from the germline V gene are SGHNT and YYREEE (reference sequence). The V call is TRBV5-4, the J call TRBJ2-5, with TRBD2 identical over 10 bases. The TCR was taken from a woman between 18 and 30 years old in good health. Sequencing was performed on central memory CD4+ T cells from blood. This CDR3 is CASSKALAGMETQYF. The CDR3 DNA is TGTGCCAGCAGCAAGGCACTAGCGGGGATGGAGACCCAGTACTTC.